Each of the 14 T cell receptor beta chains below was sequenced from the same sample in a study of blood T cell repertoires in COVID-19. Profiled with immunoSEQ multiplex PCR; TCRdb holds only in-frame clones, not every one. Of about 480,000 clones detected, roughly 88% appear once; the ten largest clones hold 1.5% to 2%. The specimen sequenced was PBMCs or T cells enriched from blood (not recorded which). The receptor source for this set is a woman aged 40-49 years who had recovered from COVID-19.

V and J are TRBV11-2 and TRBJ1-1, with D maybe TRBD1 (6 bases). The CDR3 covers 16 residues. Germline V CDR1 and CDR2: SGHAT, FQNNGV. Trimming pared 2 bases from V and 5 bases from J, leaving 18 bases between. This CDR3 reads CASSLPPQGLATEAFF. CDR3 DNA: TGTGCCAGCAGCTTACCCCCCCAGGGGTTGGCGACTGAAGCTTTCTTT.

The rearrangement links TRBV12-3 or TRBV12-4 to TRBJ1-2, with TRBD1 as a possible D gene (5 bases). Trimming cost V 6 bases and J 8 bases, with 16 bases left between them. CDR3 size: 13 residues. The CDR3 DNA reads TGTGCCAGCAGACCAGGACAACTTGACGGCTACACCTTC. Translated, it gives CASRPGQLDGYTF.

V gene TRBV24-1 combines with J gene TRBJ1-2, with D possibly TRBD1 on 5 matching bases. Deletions cut 9 bases from V and 11 bases from J, with 18 bases between. Germline lookup yields CDR1 KGHDR and CDR2 SFDVKD. The CDR3 spans 12 residues. CDR3 bases: TGTGCCACCCGGGGGACGGACCAGTCGTACACCTTC. It codes for CATRGTDQSYTF.

CDR3 residues: CASNSGITEAFF. The CDR3 nucleotides read TGTGCCAGCAATTCCGGGATCACTGAAGCTTTCTTT. The gene calls are TRBV2 and TRBJ1-1, with D unclear. Trimming left V 7 bases short and J 4 bases short, with 10 bases between. There are 12 residues in the CDR3. Germline V CDR1 and CDR2: SNHLY, FYNNEI.

The chain combines TRBV19 with TRBJ1-1, with TRBD1 matching 9 bases. Germline loops: CDR1 LNHDA, CDR2 SQIVND (reference sequence). The junction had 9 bases not matched to a gene; V was cut back by 6 bases and J by 7 bases. The CDR3 extends over 14 amino acids. DNA of the CDR3: TGTGCCAGTAGAGATGGGACAGGGAGGGTTGAAGCTTTCTTT. Encoded protein: CASRDGTGRVEAFF.

The V call is TRBV20-1, the J call TRBJ1-5; no clear D gene. Trimming took 3 bases from V and 6 from J, leaving 12 bases between them. Germline-derived CDR1 and CDR2 are DFQATT and SNEGSKA (reference sequence). This CDR3 is built from 13 residues. The CDR3 bases are TGCAGTGCTAGTTGGGTGCCAGGTCAGCCCCAGCATTTT. Translation gives CSASWVPGQPQHF.

In its sample, this clone was seen a few times. The chain has TRBV5-1 and TRBJ2-1, with 9 bases fitting TRBD1. The CDR3 is made up of 17 amino acids. Germline values: CDR1 SGHRS, CDR2 YFSETQ. The ends lost 4 bases at V and 4 bases at J; junction bases unmatched: 12. In DNA form, the CDR3 reads TGCGCCAGCAGCCCTAGTGTTACTGGACAGGGGTACAATGAGCAGTTCTTC. As protein: CASSPSVTGQGYNEQFF.

This chain uses TRBV6-5 with TRBJ2-7; D remains ambiguous. CDR3 length equals 15 residues. Germline V gene data show CDR1 as MNHEY and CDR2 as SVGAGI. The V and J ends lost 4 bases and 0 bases respectively, with 13 bases between them. As DNA, the CDR3 is TGTGCCAGCAGTTCCCCTGCGGCGTTCTCCTACGAGCAGTACTTC. Its protein is CASSSPAAFSYEQYF.

The chain has TRBV30 and TRBJ2-7; D gene ambiguous. The CDR3 extends over 12 amino acids. The germline V gene encodes CDR1 GTSNPN and CDR2 SVGIG (reference sequence). Trimming removed 2 bases from V and 2 bases from J, with 7 bases in between. This CDR3 reads CAWSTDTYEQYF. DNA for the CDR3: TGTGCCTGGAGTACAGATACCTACGAGCAGTACTTC.

The chain combines TRBV14 with TRBJ2-2; D is undetermined. Germline lookup yields CDR1 SGHDN and CDR2 FVKESK. Trimming shortened V by 5 bases and J by 10 bases, and 11 bases separated the two germline ends. This CDR3 region has 12 residues. The DNA of the CDR3 is TGTGCCAGCAGCTACTACCCCGAGGAGCTGTTTTTT. Protein: CASSYYPEELFF.

The rearrangement joins TRBV7-2 to TRBJ1-4; 8 nucleotides line up with TRBD1. V lost 4 bases to trimming and J lost 3 bases; unmatched junction nucleotides: 10. The CDR3 is 17 amino acids. The germline V gene encodes CDR1 SGHTA and CDR2 FQGNSA. The CDR3 protein is CASSSRHPTGANEKLFF. CDR3 DNA sequence: TGTGCCAGCAGCTCGCGACACCCGACAGGGGCTAATGAAAAACTGTTTTTT.

The gene calls are TRBV5-5 and TRBJ1-1; D call uncertain. The V gene lost 2 bases and the J gene lost 2 bases, with 7 bases spanning the gap. This CDR3 comprises 13 residues. CDR1 and CDR2 from the germline V gene are SGHKS and YYEKEE (reference sequence). CDR3 bases: TGTGCCAGCAGCTTAACAGCCAACACTGAAGCTTTCTTT. As protein: CASSLTANTEAFF.

This clone has just one count. CDR3 region: CASSLRTSGSTDTQYF. CDR3 in DNA: TGTGCCAGCTCACTTCGGACTAGCGGGAGCACAGATACGCAGTATTTT. The J gene is TRBJ2-3, the V gene TRBV18; 11 nucleotides match TRBD2. The CDR3 is 16 amino acids. V lost 4 bases to trimming and J lost 0 bases; unmatched junction nucleotides: 3. Germline V lookup: CDR1 KGHSH, CDR2 LQKENI.

The chain carries TRBV6-2 or TRBV6-3 and TRBJ1-2, with 7 bases fitting TRBD1. The V gene's germline CDR1 is MNHEY and CDR2 SVGEGT. The CDR3 runs 16 residues. Trimming removed 0 bases from V and 8 bases from J; junction bases left unmatched: 12. The CDR3 region has the DNA TGTGCCAGCAGTTACTCGCTTTACAGGGGCTTTCGGGGCTACACCTTC. Encoded protein: CASSYSLYRGFRGYTF.